At least ten counts were recorded for the clone carrying this T cell receptor (beta chain). The data derive from a study of blood T cell repertoires in COVID-19. For the study at large: Samples of COVID-19 (acute and convalescent) were obtained from the United States, Italy and Spain. PBMCs, B-cell-depleted T cells, or T cells were the source of the cDNA or gDNA that made up the material.

Source study methods: Amplification from reference gene primers served as the basis for estimated nucleated cell counts. Profiling relied on immunoSEQ multiplex PCR, and the TCRdb table lists in-frame clones only, not all of them. V, J and clone size derive from that table, while D and trimming were established from the DNA sequence. The top ten hold 50% to 75% of the sample, which has tens of thousands of clones, approximately 80% seen once. The TCR sequence derives from a man older than 75 with acute or convalescent COVID-19. The specimen was peripheral blood.

The CDR3 bases are TGTGCCAGCAGTCCCGTCCGGCAGGGGGGAAGCTCCTACGAGCAGTACTTC. Its protein is CASSPVRQGGSSYEQYF. V and J are TRBV28 and TRBJ2-7; maybe TRBD1 (7 bases). This CDR3 is built from 17 residues. Trimming stripped 5 bases from V and 0 bases from J, with 20 bases between. The germline V gene has CDR1 MDHEN and CDR2 SYDVKM.